Below, 32 T cell receptor beta chains from the same sample are listed, as sequenced in a study of blood T cell repertoires in COVID-19. Measured with immunoSEQ multiplex PCR; TCRdb has only the in-frame clones, and not every one. The sample carries 15,000 or so clones, roughly 92% recorded once. Sequenced: peripheral blood. The receptors originated from a human donor with active COVID-19. The donor label of this sample is uncertain.

This chain joins TRBV11-2 and TRBJ2-1, with 7 bases matching TRBD2. CDR1 and CDR2 (germline): SGHAT, FQNNGV. The CDR3 consists of 18 residues. Unmatched junction bases numbered 11, after V lost 0 bases and J lost 3 bases. CDR3 nucleotide sequence: TGTGCCAGCAGCTTAGATCGTGTTGGGGGGGGATTCTACAATGAGCAGTTCTTC. Protein product: CASSLDRVGGGFYNEQFF.

The rearrangement joins TRBV6-2 or TRBV6-3 to TRBJ1-1; D is unresolved. CDR3 size: 15 residues. Germline V gives CDR1 MNHEY, CDR2 SVGEGT. Trimming removed 0 bases from V and 2 bases from J, with 10 bases in between. CDR3 residues: CASSYSIHSNTEAFF. The CDR3 region has the DNA TGTGCCAGCAGTTACTCGATCCACAGCAACACTGAAGCTTTCTTT.

The chain uses TRBV2 and TRBJ2-2; 13 nucleotides align to TRBD2. CDR3 length: 16 residues. Per the germline V gene, CDR1 is SNHLY and CDR2 is FYNNEI. J was trimmed by 8 bases and V by 4 bases; bases with no gene match: 7. CDR3 loop: CASSGPGLAGLGELFF. The CDR3 nucleotides read TGTGCCAGCAGTGGACCGGGACTAGCGGGATTGGGGGAGCTGTTTTTT.

V and J are TRBV6-2 or TRBV6-3 and TRBJ2-5, with TRBD2 identical over 12 bases. The CDR3 is 17 amino acids. Germline CDR1 reads MNHEY; CDR2 reads SVGEGT. With 6 bases clipped from V and 5 bases from J, the junction kept 13 bases outside the gene matches. The CDR3 protein is CASSRTSGVPDAETQYF. The CDR3 coding sequence is TGTGCCAGCAGCCGGACTAGCGGGGTACCAGATGCGGAGACCCAGTACTTC.

V is TRBV27 and J is TRBJ2-7; 11 bases map to TRBD2. The CDR3 has 16 amino acids. Germline V gene lookup returns CDR1 MNHEY and CDR2 SMNVEV (reference sequence). V lost 6 bases, J lost 2 bases, and 9 bases stayed unmatched. CDR3 in amino acids: CASRTRGLAEAYEQYF. CDR3 coding DNA: TGTGCCAGCAGGACTAGGGGACTAGCGGAGGCCTACGAGCAGTACTTC.

CDR3 protein: CASSYFRGRAGQFF. For the CDR3, the DNA is TGTGCCAGCAGCTACTTTCGGGGGAGGGCCGGGCAGTTCTTC. V gene TRBV5-6 combines with J gene TRBJ2-1; TRBD2 aligns across 7 bases. This CDR3 has 14 residues. J lost 12 bases, V lost 3 bases, and 12 bases had no gene match. Germline CDR1 and CDR2: SGHDT and YYEEEE.

This chain uses TRBV6-5 with TRBJ1-1, with D hard to call. The germline V gene has CDR1 MNHEY and CDR2 SVGAGI. The CDR3 covers 15 residues. Trimming shortened V by 8 bases and J by 4 bases, and 20 bases separated the two germline ends. As DNA, the CDR3 is TGTGCCAGCCACTGGGGAGACCGATCCGCCACTGAAGCTTTCTTT. This codes for CASHWGDRSATEAFF.

The chain combines TRBV6-5 with TRBJ2-7; 7 bases match TRBD1. The germline CDR1 and CDR2 sequences are MNHEY and SVGAGI. This CDR3 has 12 residues. V shed 6 bases, J shed 6 bases, and the junction held 5 bases outside the gene matches. In DNA form, the CDR3 reads TGTGCCAGCAGCCGGACAGGCTCCGAGCAGTACTTC. It is translated as CASSRTGSEQYF.

The V call is TRBV7-2, the J call TRBJ2-5, with a possible D match to TRBD2 (6 bases). CDR3 size: 14 residues. The V gene lost 6 bases and the J gene lost 5 bases, with 16 bases spanning the gap. Per germline, CDR1 SGHTA and CDR2 FQGNSA. This CDR3 reads CASRRGGVGETQYF. The CDR3 DNA reads TGTGCCAGCAGGAGGGGCGGGGTTGGCGAGACCCAGTACTTC.

The genes are TRBV5-4 and TRBJ2-3, with 7 bases fitting TRBD2. Germline V CDR1 and CDR2: SGHNT, YYREEE (reference sequence). J lost 4 bases, V lost 2 bases, and 1 base had no gene match. This CDR3 is built from 13 residues. This CDR3 reads CASSFRGADTQYF. CDR3 in DNA: TGTGCCAGCAGCTTCCGGGGGGCAGATACGCAGTATTTT.

The V gene is TRBV24-1, the J gene TRBJ1-1; D gene uncertain. Trimming removed 12 bases at V and 2 bases at J, with 6 bases between. This CDR3 contains 10 residues. Germline V gene sequence: CDR1 KGHDR, CDR2 SFDVKD. The CDR3 sequence: CAPNNTEAFF. As DNA, the CDR3 is TGTGCCCCAAATAACACTGAAGCTTTCTTT.

The chain uses TRBV7-2 and TRBJ1-3; a weak D match, TRBD1 (5 bases). Germline CDR1 and CDR2: SGHTA and FQGNSA. The V and J ends lost 5 bases and 4 bases respectively, with 12 bases between them. This CDR3 is 14 amino acids long. This chain's CDR3 is CASSPYGGGNTIYF. CDR3 DNA: TGTGCCAGCAGCCCGTACGGGGGGGGAAACACCATATATTTT.

The chain employs TRBV6-6 and TRBJ2-7; D may be TRBD1 (6 bases). This CDR3 has 13 residues. Germline assignment: CDR1 MNHNY and CDR2 SVGAGI (reference sequence). Trimming pared 2 bases from V and 6 bases from J, leaving 11 bases between. CDR3 coding DNA: TGTGCCAGCAGTTACGCAGGGGTTGGCGAGCAGTACTTC. Amino acid sequence: CASSYAGVGEQYF.

This clone was detected only a few times. This chain connects TRBV18 to TRBJ2-2; a weak D match, TRBD2 (6 bases). V lost 3 bases to trimming and J lost 3 bases, with 8 bases between them. The CDR3 is made up of 14 amino acids. CDR1 KGHSH and CDR2 LQKENI come from the germline V gene. The CDR3 bases are TGTGCCAGCTCACCTTGGGGGGACACCGGGGAGCTGTTTTTT. This encodes CASSPWGDTGELFF.

This clone is a singleton in its sample. V usage is TRBV30 and J usage is TRBJ2-5, with a weak D call TRBD2 (6 bases). Germline V gives CDR1 GTSNPN, CDR2 SVGIG (reference sequence). CDR3 length: 12 residues. Trimming cost V 1 base and J 10 bases, with 13 bases left between them. CDR3: CAWSAARDRQYF. The CDR3 DNA reads TGTGCCTGGAGTGCCGCGCGGGACCGCCAGTACTTC. Based on the CDR3 plus reference TRBV30 and TRBJ2-5, the full variable domain is SQTIHQWPATLVQPVGSPLSLECTVEGTSNPNLYWYRQAAGRGLQLLFYSVGIGQISSEVPQNLSASRPQDRQFILSSKKLLLSDSGFYLCAWSAARDRQYFGPGTRLLVL.

J is TRBJ1-5 and V is TRBV18; the D gene is possibly TRBD1 (5 bases). The CDR3 covers 15 residues. The V gene lost 6 bases and the J gene lost 0 bases, with 12 bases spanning the gap. The germline V gene encodes CDR1 KGHSH and CDR2 LQKENI. In nucleotides, the CDR3 is TGTGCCAGCTCCCTGGGGCCAGATAGCAATCAGCCCCAGCATTTT. Translating gives CASSLGPDSNQPQHF.

V and J are TRBV7-6 and TRBJ2-5, with D unresolved. In germline, CDR1 is SGHVS, CDR2 FNYEAQ. The CDR3 totals 14 residues. The V and J ends lost 4 bases and 2 bases respectively, with 11 bases between them. The CDR3 here is CASSSYLPQETQYF. The CDR3 DNA follows: TGTGCCAGCAGCTCCTACCTGCCACAAGAGACCCAGTACTTC. The variable domain in full, completed from reference TRBV7-6 and TRBJ2-5, reads GAGVSQSPRYKVTKRGQDVALRCDPISGHVSLYWYRQALGQGPEFLTYFNYEAQQDKSGLPNDRFSAERPEGSISTLTIQRTEQRDSAMYRCASSSYLPQETQYFGPGTRLLVL.

This clone was seen a single time. In the same sample, other DNA sequences code for this CDR3. This rearrangement joins TRBV24-1 to TRBJ2-2, with D perhaps matching TRBD2 (5 bases). The germline V gene has CDR1 KGHDR and CDR2 SFDVKD. The CDR3 is 14 residues long. V lost 3 bases, J lost 4 bases, and 8 bases lay in between. This CDR3 reads CATSDPRGTGELFF. The CDR3 coding sequence is TGTGCCACCAGTGATCCTCGGGGCACCGGGGAGCTGTTTTTT.

The chain combines TRBV4-3 with TRBJ2-2; 8 nucleotides match TRBD1. Germline V lookup: CDR1 LGHNA, CDR2 YSLEER. The V and J ends lost 0 bases and 1 base, in that order; junction bases with no gene match: 1. CDR3 length: 16 amino acids. The CDR3 nucleotides read TGCGCCAGCAGCCAAGAAGGGACAGGGAACACCGGGGAGCTGTTTTTT. Its protein product is CASSQEGTGNTGELFF.

The J gene is TRBJ2-3, the V gene TRBV18; no reliable D call. The ends were cut back, 2 bases at V and 7 bases at J, with 7 bases in the middle. CDR1 and CDR2 (germline): KGHSH, LQKENI. CDR3 length: 12 residues. CDR3 nucleotide sequence: TGTGCCAGCTCACCAGAGATGAATACGCAGTATTTT. Its translation: CASSPEMNTQYF.

This chain uses TRBV5-1 with TRBJ1-5, with 10 nucleotides matching TRBD1. The trim removed 4 bases at V and 2 bases at J, leaving 3 bases unmatched. Per the germline V gene, CDR1 is SGHRS and CDR2 is YFSETQ. The CDR3 length is 15 residues. The CDR3 is CASSPGTGGNQPQHF. The CDR3 DNA follows: TGCGCCAGCAGCCCCGGGACAGGGGGCAATCAGCCCCAGCATTTT.

The V call is TRBV27, the J call TRBJ2-1; TRBD2 is a possible D gene (6 bases). V lost 5 bases, J lost 4 bases, and 12 bases lay in between. The CDR3 runs 14 residues. The germline V gene has CDR1 MNHEY and CDR2 SMNVEV (reference sequence). In DNA, the CDR3 is TGTGCCAGCAGTGGGGGACTGGATTACAATGAGCAGTTCTTC. Protein sequence: CASSGGLDYNEQFF.

This sequence joins TRBV30 and TRBJ2-2; D not certain. This CDR3 contains 16 residues. Germline CDR1 reads GTSNPN; CDR2 reads SVGIG (reference sequence). The V gene lost 2 bases and the J gene lost 4 bases, with 17 bases spanning the gap. The CDR3 DNA is TGTGCCTGGAGTAGGCGGCCGCCCGGTGGCACCGGGGAGCTGTTTTTT. Its translation: CAWSRRPPGGTGELFF. The whole variable domain, filled in from reference TRBV30 and TRBJ2-2, reads SQTIHQWPATLVQPVGSPLSLECTVEGTSNPNLYWYRQAAGRGLQLLFYSVGIGQISSEVPQNLSASRPQDRQFILSSKKLLLSDSGFYLCAWSRRPPGGTGELFFGEGSRLTVL.

This chain connects TRBV5-1 to TRBJ2-1; 10 bases agree with TRBD2. Germline V gene lookup returns CDR1 SGHRS and CDR2 YFSETQ. The CDR3 totals 14 residues. The junction had 5 bases not matched to a gene; V was cut back by 3 bases and J by 8 bases. CDR3 nucleotide sequence: TGCGCCAGCAGCTCTCGGACTAGCGGTGATGAGCAGTTCTTC. It translates to CASSSRTSGDEQFF.

The chain uses TRBV18 and TRBJ1-6; TRBD1 aligns across 7 bases. The CDR3 spans 16 residues. With V trimmed by 3 bases and J by 8 bases, 10 bases remained unmatched. Looked up from germline, CDR1 is KGHSH and CDR2 is LQKENI. CDR3 sequence: CASSPLPGTADSPLHF. The CDR3 region has the DNA TGTGCCAGCTCACCTTTGCCAGGGACAGCCGATTCACCCCTCCACTTT.

V and J are TRBV14 and TRBJ2-3, with 8 positions matching TRBD1. Germline V gives CDR1 SGHDN, CDR2 FVKESK. The CDR3 covers 15 residues. Trimming cost V 3 bases and J 3 bases; bases outside gene matches: 5. The DNA of the CDR3 is TGTGCCAGCAGCCAGCGGACAGGGTGGACAGATACGCAGTATTTT. This sequence encodes CASSQRTGWTDTQYF.

For the CDR3, the DNA is TGTGCCAGCAGCTCACCGTACAGTTATGGGGCCCAAGAGACCCAGTACTTC. Its translation is CASSSPYSYGAQETQYF. The rearrangement links TRBV5-6 to TRBJ2-5; D is perhaps TRBD1 (5 bases). The CDR3 has 17 amino acids. The germline gives CDR1 SGHDT, CDR2 YYEEEE. The V gene lost 3 bases and the J gene lost 1 base, with 19 bases spanning the gap.

The chain couples TRBV10-3 to TRBJ1-1; TRBD1 aligns across 8 bases. Per the germline V gene, CDR1 is ENHRY and CDR2 is SYGVKD. This CDR3 spans 14 amino acids. The V and J ends lost 6 bases and 1 base, in that order; junction bases with no gene match: 4. DNA for the CDR3: TGTGCCATCAGAGGACAGGGCCCGAACACTGAAGCTTTCTTT. It encodes CAIRGQGPNTEAFF.

The chain couples TRBV5-1 to TRBJ2-1, with 9 bases that match TRBD2. The CDR3 length is 14 residues. Germline CDR1 and CDR2: SGHRS and YFSETQ. The J segment lost 10 bases and the V segment lost 0 bases, leaving 5 bases of the junction unmatched. CDR3 sequence reads: CASSLALAGSEQFF. For the CDR3, the DNA is TGCGCCAGCAGCTTGGCTCTAGCGGGGTCAGAGCAGTTCTTC. The variable domain in full, with the rest retrieved from reference TRBV5-1 and TRBJ2-1, is KAGVTQTPRYLIKTRGQQVTLSCSPISGHRSVSWYQQTPGQGLQFLFEYFSETQRNKGNFPGRFSGRQFSNSRSEMNVSTLELGDSALYLCASSLALAGSEQFFGPGTRLTVL.

The V and J genes are TRBV6-5 and TRBJ2-1; tentative D call: TRBD2 (6 bases). The CDR3 runs 15 residues. Germline-derived CDR1 and CDR2 are MNHEY and SVGAGI. The V gene lost 2 bases and the J gene lost 4 bases, with 12 bases spanning the gap. The CDR3 here is CASSYAGLNYNEQFF. The CDR3, as DNA: TGTGCCAGCAGTTACGCCGGACTAAATTACAATGAGCAGTTCTTC.

The V call is TRBV7-9, the J call TRBJ1-4; 7 bases are a match to TRBD1. V lost 2 bases, J lost 8 bases, and 11 bases stayed unmatched. Germline CDR1 and CDR2: SEHNR and FQNEAQ (reference sequence). The CDR3 is 16 residues long. The CDR3 loop reads CASSLSFGTGVEKLFF. CDR3 nucleotide sequence: TGTGCCAGCAGCTTAAGTTTCGGAACAGGGGTCGAAAAACTGTTTTTT.

The J gene is TRBJ2-7, the V gene TRBV10-2; D perhaps matches TRBD1 (5 bases). V was cut by 6 bases and J by 1 base, with 13 bases left in between. There are 14 residues in the CDR3. The germline gives CDR1 WSHSY, CDR2 SAAADI. The CDR3 DNA reads as TGCGCCAGCAGGCAGGGTGGGGCTTCCTACGAGCAGTACTTC. Encoded protein: CASRQGGASYEQYF.